Described below is a single T cell receptor beta chain sequence and its context. Germline CDR1 and CDR2: SGHRS and YFSETQ. The CDR3 runs to 14 residues. J gave up 3 bases and V 2 bases, and 2 bases lay outside the gene matches. These data belong to a study of OX40 agonist ivuxolimab in advanced cancers. Study background: Each patient was given ivuxolimab into a vein every 2 weeks, at 0.01 to 10 mg/kg. Two cutaneous melanoma patients and one hepatocellular carcinoma patient, three in all, had partial responses.

Data came from immunoSEQ multiplex PCR; TCRdb stores just in-frame clones and leaves some out. The table shows some 25,000 clones, with roughly 80% occurring only once. The sample was CD4+ or CD8+ T cells sorted from blood, taken in a trial of the OX40 agonist ivuxolimab. The chain links TRBV5-1 to TRBJ2-7, with TRBD1 matching 10 bases. The clonotype originates from an adult with an advanced solid tumor such as melanoma, head and neck, liver or kidney cancer. The CDR3 is CASSLGQGGYEQYF. CDR3 sequence (DNA): TGCGCCAGCAGCTTAGGACAGGGGGGCTACGAGCAGTACTTC.